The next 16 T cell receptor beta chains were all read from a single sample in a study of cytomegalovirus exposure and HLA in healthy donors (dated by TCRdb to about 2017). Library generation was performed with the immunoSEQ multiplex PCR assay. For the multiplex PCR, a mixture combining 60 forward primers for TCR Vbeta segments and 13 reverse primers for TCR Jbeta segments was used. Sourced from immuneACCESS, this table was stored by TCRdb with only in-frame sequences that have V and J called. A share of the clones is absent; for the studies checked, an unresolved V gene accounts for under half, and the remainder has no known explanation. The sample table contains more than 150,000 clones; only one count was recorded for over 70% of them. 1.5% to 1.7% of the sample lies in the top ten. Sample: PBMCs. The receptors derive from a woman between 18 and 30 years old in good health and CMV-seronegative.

The CDR3 bases are TGTGCCAGCAGCTTAGCGACAGGGTTGAACACTGAAGCTTTCTTT. It translates to CASSLATGLNTEAFF. The genes are TRBV7-9 and TRBJ1-1; 7 bases align to TRBD1. The germline gives CDR1 SEHNR, CDR2 FQNEAQ (reference sequence). This CDR3 spans 15 amino acids. With V trimmed by 0 bases and J by 0 bases, 1 base remained unmatched.

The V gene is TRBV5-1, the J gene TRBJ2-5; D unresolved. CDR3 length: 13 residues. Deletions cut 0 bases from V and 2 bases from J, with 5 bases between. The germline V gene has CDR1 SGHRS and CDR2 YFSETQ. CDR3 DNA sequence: TGCGCCAGCAGCTTGGGACTTCAAGAGACCCAGTACTTC. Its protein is CASSLGLQETQYF.

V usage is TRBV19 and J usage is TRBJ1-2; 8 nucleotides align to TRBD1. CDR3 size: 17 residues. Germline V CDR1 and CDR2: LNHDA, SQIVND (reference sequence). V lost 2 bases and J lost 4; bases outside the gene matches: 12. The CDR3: CASSIIEGTGLIYGYTF. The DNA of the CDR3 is TGTGCCAGTAGTATAATTGAAGGGACAGGCTTAATCTATGGCTACACCTTC.

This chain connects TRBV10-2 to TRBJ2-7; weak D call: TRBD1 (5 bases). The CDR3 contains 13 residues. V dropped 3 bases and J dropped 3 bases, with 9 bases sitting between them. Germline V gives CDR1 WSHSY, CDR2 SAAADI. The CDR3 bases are TGCGCCAGCAGTGAAGGGGTTAACTACGAGCAGTACTTC. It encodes CASSEGVNYEQYF.

The CDR3 coding sequence is TGTGCCAGCAGCCAAAGTCCAGGGGGCATGGCTTTCTTT. Translated, it gives CASSQSPGGMAFF. The J gene is TRBJ1-1, the V gene TRBV14, with 8 bases identical to TRBD1. V shed 2 bases and J 11 bases; nucleotides not matched to a gene: 7. The germline V gene has CDR1 SGHDN and CDR2 FVKESK. The CDR3 spans 13 residues.

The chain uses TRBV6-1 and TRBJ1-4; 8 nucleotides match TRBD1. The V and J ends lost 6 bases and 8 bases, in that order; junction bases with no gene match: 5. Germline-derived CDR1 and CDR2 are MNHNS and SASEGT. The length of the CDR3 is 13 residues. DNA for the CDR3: TGTGCCAGCAGGACGGACAGGGTCGAAAAACTGTTTTTT. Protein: CASRTDRVEKLFF.

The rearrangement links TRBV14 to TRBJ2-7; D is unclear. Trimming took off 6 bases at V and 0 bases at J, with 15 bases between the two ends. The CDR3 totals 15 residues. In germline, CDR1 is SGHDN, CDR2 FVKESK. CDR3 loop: CASSPTLVSSYEQYF. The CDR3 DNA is TGTGCCAGCAGTCCGACACTCGTCAGCTCCTACGAGCAGTACTTC.

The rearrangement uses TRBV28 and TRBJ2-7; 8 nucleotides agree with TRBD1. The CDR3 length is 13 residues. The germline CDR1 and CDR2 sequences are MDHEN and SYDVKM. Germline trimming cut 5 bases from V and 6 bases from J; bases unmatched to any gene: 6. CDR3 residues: CASSPQGAGEQYF. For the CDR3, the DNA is TGTGCCAGCAGTCCCCAGGGGGCTGGCGAGCAGTACTTC.

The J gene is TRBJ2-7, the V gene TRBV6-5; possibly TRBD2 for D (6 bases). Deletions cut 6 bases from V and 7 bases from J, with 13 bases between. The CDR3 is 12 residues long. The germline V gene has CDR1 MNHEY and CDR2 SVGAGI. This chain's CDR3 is CASRNARGEQYF. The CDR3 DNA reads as TGTGCCAGCAGAAACGCCCGGGGGGAGCAGTACTTC.

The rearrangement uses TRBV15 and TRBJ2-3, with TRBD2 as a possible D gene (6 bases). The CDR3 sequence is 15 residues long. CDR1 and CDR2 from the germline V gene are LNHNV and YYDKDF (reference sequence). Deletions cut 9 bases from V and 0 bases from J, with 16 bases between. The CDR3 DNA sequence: TGTGCCACTAGGACCGGGACTGTTAGCACAGATACGCAGTATTTT. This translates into CATRTGTVSTDTQYF.

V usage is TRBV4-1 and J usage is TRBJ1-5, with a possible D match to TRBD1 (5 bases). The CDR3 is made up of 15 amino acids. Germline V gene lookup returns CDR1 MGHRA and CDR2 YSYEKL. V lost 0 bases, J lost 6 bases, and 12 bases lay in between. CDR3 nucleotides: TGCGCCAGCAGCCAAGATAGGGGCCAGGGTCAGCCCCAGCATTTT. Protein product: CASSQDRGQGQPQHF.

CDR3 nucleotide sequence: TGTGCCAGCAGTGATGGGGAACAGGGGTCGAATCAGCCCCAGCATTTT. Its translation is CASSDGEQGSNQPQHF. The chain joins TRBV2 to TRBJ1-5; 7 nucleotides line up with TRBD1. Germline V gene lookup returns CDR1 SNHLY and CDR2 FYNNEI. The CDR3 has 16 amino acids. With V trimmed by 3 bases and J by 4 bases, 9 bases remained unmatched.

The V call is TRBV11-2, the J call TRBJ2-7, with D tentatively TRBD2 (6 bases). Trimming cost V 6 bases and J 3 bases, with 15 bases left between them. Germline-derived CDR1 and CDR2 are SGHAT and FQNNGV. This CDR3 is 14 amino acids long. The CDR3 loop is CASSFGGANYEQYF. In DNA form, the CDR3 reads TGTGCCAGCAGTTTCGGAGGGGCGAACTACGAGCAGTACTTC.

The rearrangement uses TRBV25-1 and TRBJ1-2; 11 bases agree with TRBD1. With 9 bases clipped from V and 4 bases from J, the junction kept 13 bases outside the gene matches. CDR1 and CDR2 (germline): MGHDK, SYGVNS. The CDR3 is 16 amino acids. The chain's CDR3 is CASQSPPGQGAYGYTF. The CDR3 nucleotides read TGTGCCAGTCAAAGCCCCCCCGGACAGGGGGCCTATGGCTACACCTTC.

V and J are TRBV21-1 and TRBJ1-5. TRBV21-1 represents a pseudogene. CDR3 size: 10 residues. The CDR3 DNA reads TGTGCCAGCTCCCGGGGACCCCAGCATTTT. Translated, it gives CASSRGPQHF.

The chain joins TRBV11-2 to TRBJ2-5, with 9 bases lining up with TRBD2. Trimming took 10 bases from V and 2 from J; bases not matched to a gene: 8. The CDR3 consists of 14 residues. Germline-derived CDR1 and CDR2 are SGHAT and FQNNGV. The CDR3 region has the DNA TGTGCCACCAAGCGGGGGGCACTACAAGAGACCCAGTACTTC. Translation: CATKRGALQETQYF.